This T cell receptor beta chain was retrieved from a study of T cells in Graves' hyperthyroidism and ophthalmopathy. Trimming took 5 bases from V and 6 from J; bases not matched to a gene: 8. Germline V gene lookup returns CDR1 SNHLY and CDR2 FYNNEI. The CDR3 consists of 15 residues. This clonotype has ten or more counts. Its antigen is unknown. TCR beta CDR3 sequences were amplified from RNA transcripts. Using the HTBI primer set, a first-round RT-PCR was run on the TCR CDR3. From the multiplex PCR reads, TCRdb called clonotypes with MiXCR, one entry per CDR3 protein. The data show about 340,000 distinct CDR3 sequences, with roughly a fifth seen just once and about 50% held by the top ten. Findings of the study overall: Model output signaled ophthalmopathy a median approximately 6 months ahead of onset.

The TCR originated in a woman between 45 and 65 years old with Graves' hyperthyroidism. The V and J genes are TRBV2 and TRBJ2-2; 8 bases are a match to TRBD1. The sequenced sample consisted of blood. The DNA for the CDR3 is TGTGCCAGCAGTAGGACAGGGAGGATCGCCGGGGAGCTGTTTTTT. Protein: CASSRTGRIAGELFF.